These 29 T cell receptor beta chains were all obtained from the same sample, sequenced in a study of lymphopenia after photon versus proton radiotherapy. Generated by immunoSEQ multiplex PCR, the TCRdb table keeps only in-frame clones and is missing some. Altogether about 4,500 clones are present, 60% to 70% being singletons, with the ten largest covering about 50%. Here the sequenced sample was peripheral blood, taken from a patient treated with proton-based radiotherapy. The receptor source for this set is a man older than 75 with esophageal cancer.

The V gene is TRBV7-3, the J gene TRBJ2-1; 9 bases map to TRBD2. V trimming: 5 bases; J trimming: 6 bases; junction bases outside the gene matches: 8. The germline gives CDR1 SGHTA, CDR2 FQGTGA. This CDR3 region has 15 residues. Here the CDR3 DNA reads TGTGCCAGCAGCACTCTAGCGGGGTGGAGCAATGAGCAGTTCTTC. Translation gives CASSTLAGWSNEQFF. The complete variable domain, with remaining parts taken from reference TRBV7-3 and TRBJ2-1, reads GAGVSQTPSNKVTEKGKYVELRCDPISGHTALYWYRQSLGQGPEFLIYFQGTGAADDSGLPNDRFFAVRPEGSVSTLKIQRTERGDSAVYLCASSTLAGWSNEQFFGPGTRLTVL.

This clone ranks as medium-sized. V and J are TRBV7-9 and TRBJ1-5; D gene unclear. This CDR3 spans 12 amino acids. CDR1 is SEHNR, CDR2 FQNEAQ, per germline (reference sequence). The V end lost 1 base, the J end lost 6 bases, and 4 bases lay between the germline ends. The CDR3 bases are TGTGCCAGCAGCTTAGGGACTCAGCCCCAGCATTTT. As protein: CASSLGTQPQHF.

The V gene is TRBV28, the J gene TRBJ2-1; no clear D gene. V lost 5 bases, J lost 10 bases, and 12 bases lay in between. This CDR3 contains 12 residues. CDR1 is MDHEN, CDR2 SYDVKM, per germline. The CDR3 region has the DNA TGTGCCAGCAGTCTCCTGTGGACCGAGCAGTTCTTC. Encoded protein: CASSLLWTEQFF.

This clone was counted a few times. This chain uses TRBV28 with TRBJ2-7, with 9 nucleotides matching TRBD1. Trimming took 5 bases from V and 6 from J; bases not matched to a gene: 8. The CDR3 runs 14 residues. From germline, CDR1 is MDHEN and CDR2 SYDVKM. CDR3 residues: CASSVPQGQGEQYF. The DNA for the CDR3 is TGTGCCAGCAGTGTACCTCAGGGACAGGGCGAGCAGTACTTC.

The chain is built from TRBV19 and TRBJ1-6; D may be TRBD1 (5 bases). V was cut by 3 bases and J by 7 bases, with 10 bases left in between. CDR1 LNHDA and CDR2 SQIVND come from the germline V gene (reference sequence). This CDR3 has 14 residues. This CDR3 reads CASSIGQGNSPLHF. Here the CDR3 DNA reads TGTGCCAGTAGTATCGGGCAGGGCAATTCACCCCTCCACTTT.

The rearrangement uses TRBV7-5 and TRBJ1-1; TRBD1 was called by the table and not checked on the DNA. TRBV7-5 is assigned pseudogene status. This CDR3 has 15 residues. The CDR3 reads CASSLDLTGNTEAFF. The CDR3 DNA follows: TGTGCCAGCAGCTTAGATTTAACAGGGAACACTGAAGCTTTCTTT.

This clone was counted between two and nine times. This chain connects TRBV19 to TRBJ1-2; unclear D gene. CDR1 is LNHDA, CDR2 SQIVND, per germline (reference sequence). V shed 10 bases and J shed 4 bases, with 7 bases lying between them. The CDR3 loop spans 10 amino acids. CDR3 in amino acids: CATYSYGYTF. The CDR3 nucleotides read TGTGCCACCTACAGCTATGGCTACACCTTC.

The chain employs TRBV7-8 and TRBJ2-7; 7 positions match TRBD1. With 2 bases clipped from V and 6 bases from J, the junction kept 7 bases outside the gene matches. The CDR3 loop spans 14 amino acids. Germline assignment: CDR1 SGHVS and CDR2 FQNEAQ. CDR3 protein: CASSLNRGPGEQYF. The CDR3 nucleotides read TGTGCCAGCAGCTTAAACAGGGGACCTGGCGAGCAGTACTTC.

V gene TRBV20-1 combines with J gene TRBJ2-1; the D is unclear. CDR1 DFQATT and CDR2 SNEGSKA come from the germline V gene (reference sequence). Trimming stripped 2 bases from V and 8 bases from J, with 4 bases between. The CDR3 has 10 residues. The CDR3 coding sequence is TGCAGTGCTAGAATATATGAGCAGTTCTTC. Translated: CSARIYEQFF.

There are a few counts of this clone. The chain has TRBV19 and TRBJ1-1; 7 bases match TRBD1. After removal of 4 bases from V and 5 bases from J, the junction contained 7 bases not matched to a gene. This CDR3 is built from 14 residues. The V gene's germline CDR1 is LNHDA and CDR2 SQIVND (reference sequence). The CDR3 region is CASSTPTGWTEAFF. The DNA for the CDR3 is TGTGCCAGTAGTACACCGACAGGGTGGACTGAAGCTTTCTTT.

The V call is TRBV27, the J call TRBJ2-1, with a tentative D call TRBD1 (6 bases). V lost 8 bases, J lost 2 bases, and 13 bases lay in between. Per germline, CDR1 MNHEY and CDR2 SMNVEV (reference sequence). This CDR3 has 14 residues. The DNA of the CDR3 is TGTGCCAGCCGCTTTGGGACAACCTACAATGAGCAGTTCTTC. Protein sequence: CASRFGTTYNEQFF.

V usage is TRBV5-4 and J usage is TRBJ2-2, with D unresolved. The CDR3 is 15 amino acids. The V end was cut by 0 bases, the J end by 0 bases, with 6 bases between. Looked up from germline, CDR1 is SGHNT and CDR2 is YYREEE (reference sequence). The CDR3 here is CASSLGRTNTGELFF. CDR3 bases: TGTGCCAGCAGCTTGGGGCGCACGAACACCGGGGAGCTGTTTTTT.

The chain links TRBV19 to TRBJ1-1; 10 positions match TRBD1. The germline CDR1 and CDR2 sequences are LNHDA and SQIVND (reference sequence). The J segment lost 10 bases and the V segment lost 8 bases, leaving 10 bases of the junction unmatched. The CDR3 length is 13 residues. Here the CDR3 DNA reads TGTGCCAGTTTAGGGACAGGGGTTGTTTCAGCTTTCTTT. This gives the protein CASLGTGVVSAFF.

V is TRBV19 and J is TRBJ1-1; 11 nucleotides agree with TRBD1. V shed 5 bases, J shed 6 bases, and the junction held 5 bases outside the gene matches. The germline CDR1 and CDR2 sequences are LNHDA and SQIVND (reference sequence). This CDR3 contains 14 residues. CDR3 nucleotide sequence: TGTGCCAGTAGTGCGGGACAGGGGGGCTCTGAAGCTTTCTTT. It codes for CASSAGQGGSEAFF.

This clone appeared a single time. The junction and the germline gene differ at one end; a read error may be behind it. The genes are TRBV4-3 and TRBJ2-2, with D possibly being TRBD1 or TRBD2 (5 bases each). This CDR3 is 15 amino acids long. Per the germline V gene, CDR1 is LGHNA and CDR2 is YSLEER. The CDR3 loop is CASSQAGTYTGELFF. The CDR3 DNA is TGCGCCAGCAGCCAAGCTGGGACGTACACCGGAGAGCTGTTTTTT.

The gene calls are TRBV6-5 and TRBJ2-5, with 9 bases that match TRBD2. The ends lost 6 bases at V and 5 bases at J; junction bases unmatched: 7. Germline lookup yields CDR1 MNHEY and CDR2 SVGAGI. The CDR3 has 14 amino acids. In nucleotides, the CDR3 is TGTGCCAGCAGGGAAGCGGGAGGTTTGGAGACCCAGTACTTC. Translation gives CASREAGGLETQYF.

This clone has only one observation. The genes are TRBV6-6 and TRBJ1-5; D gene uncertain. Germline lookup yields CDR1 MNHNY and CDR2 SVGAGI (reference sequence). Trimming stripped 7 bases from V and 0 bases from J, with 7 bases between. There are 13 residues in the CDR3. CDR3 nucleotides: TGTGCCAGCATCAGGTATAGCAATCAGCCCCAGCATTTT. Translation gives CASIRYSNQPQHF.

As concerns this clone: Compared with germline, one end of the junction differs, possibly owing to a read error. This chain joins TRBV5-4 and TRBJ1-1, with D possibly TRBD1 on 5 matching bases. Germline V CDR1 and CDR2: SGHNT, YYREEE (reference sequence). The CDR3 is made up of 13 amino acids. CDR3 loop: CASSQKRKGEAFF. The CDR3 DNA follows: TGCGCCAGCAGCCAAAAGAGGAAGGGGGAAGCTTTCTTT.

The chain joins TRBV30 to TRBJ2-4; 8 positions match TRBD2. This CDR3 comprises 13 residues. Germline V gene data show CDR1 as GTSNPN and CDR2 as SVGIG (reference sequence). The DNA of the CDR3 is TGTGCTTCCGGTCGGGAGGGGGAAAACATTCAGTACTTC. Translation: CASGREGENIQYF. Together with reference TRBV30 and TRBJ2-4, the CDR3 gives the full variable domain: SQTIHQWPATLVQPVGSPLSLECTVEGTSNPNLYWYRQAAGRGLQLLFYSVGIGQISSEVPQNLSASRPQDRQFILSSKKLLLSDSGFYLCASGREGENIQYFGAGTRLSVL.

This rearrangement joins TRBV18 to TRBJ2-2; a weak D match, TRBD2 (6 bases). Trimming shortened V by 0 bases and J by 2 bases, and 19 bases separated the two germline ends. This CDR3 has 19 amino acids. Germline assignment: CDR1 KGHSH and CDR2 LQKENI. This CDR3 reads CASSPPSLAGGTNTGELFF. For the CDR3, the DNA is TGTGCCAGCTCACCACCCTCCCTGGCTGGAGGGACCAACACCGGGGAGCTGTTTTTT.

J is TRBJ2-2 and V is TRBV9; TRBD2 matches 9 bases. The CDR3 extends over 15 amino acids. Germline V lookup: CDR1 SGDLS, CDR2 YYNGEE. V trimming: 3 bases; J trimming: 7 bases; junction bases outside the gene matches: 7. The CDR3 sequence is CASSALAGENGELFF. In nucleotides, the CDR3 is TGTGCCAGCAGCGCCTTAGCGGGAGAGAACGGGGAGCTGTTTTTT.

By share of the sample, this clone is medium-sized (0.01 to 0.1%). Other nucleotide sequences in the sample specify the same CDR3. This chain joins TRBV10-2 and TRBJ1-5; no definite D call. The V gene lost 0 bases and the J gene lost 0 bases, with 9 bases spanning the gap. Germline-derived CDR1 and CDR2 are WSHSY and SAAADI. CDR3 size: 16 residues. The CDR3 spells CASSESPGNSNQPQHF. Here the CDR3 DNA reads TGCGCCAGCAGTGAGTCACCGGGGAATAGCAATCAGCCCCAGCATTTT.

V and J are TRBV28 and TRBJ2-5; weak D call: TRBD2 (6 bases). Germline CDR1 is MDHEN and CDR2 is SYDVKM. The V end was cut by 5 bases, the J end by 3 bases, with 16 bases between. The CDR3 runs 15 residues. CDR3 nucleotide sequence: TGTGCCAGCAGTCCGACGCGGAGGGAAAAAGAGACCCAGTACTTC. Its translation: CASSPTRREKETQYF.

V usage is TRBV27 and J usage is TRBJ2-3; the D is unclear. Trimming pared 0 bases from V and 2 bases from J, leaving 6 bases between. The CDR3 has 14 amino acids. Looked up from germline, CDR1 is MNHEY and CDR2 is SMNVEV (reference sequence). CDR3 amino acids: CASSLSHPTDTQYF. Written as DNA, the CDR3 is TGTGCCAGCAGTTTATCCCACCCCACAGATACGCAGTATTTT.

The chain employs TRBV6-6 and TRBJ2-2; D might be TRBD2 (6 bases). V lost 6 bases to trimming and J lost 7 bases, with 15 bases between them. The CDR3 sequence is 14 residues long. Germline loops: CDR1 MNHNY, CDR2 SVGAGI (reference sequence). The CDR3 DNA sequence: TGTGCCAGCAGCATACGGAGGGGAATCGGGGAGCTGTTTTTT. This sequence encodes CASSIRRGIGELFF.

The chain combines TRBV11-3 with TRBJ2-7; D gene unclear. Germline values: CDR1 SGHNT, CDR2 YENEEA. V lost 4 bases and J lost 3, with 7 bases in between. This CDR3 has 12 amino acids. The CDR3 loop is CASSWEDYEQYF. In DNA form, the CDR3 reads TGTGCCAGCAGCTGGGAAGACTACGAGCAGTACTTC.

The CDR3 region has the DNA TGTGCCAGCACCGTAGAGACCCGGTACTATGGCTACACCTTC. Its translation is CASTVETRYYGYTF. The chain employs TRBV28 and TRBJ1-2; D is uncertain. The CDR3 loop spans 14 amino acids. The germline V and J ends were trimmed by 7 bases and 3 bases, with 15 bases remaining between them. Germline CDR1 MDHEN, CDR2 SYDVKM.

The V call is TRBV7-2, the J call TRBJ2-5; perhaps TRBD1 as D (6 bases). CDR1 SGHTA and CDR2 FQGNSA come from the germline V gene. Trimming shortened V by 4 bases and J by 11 bases, and 26 bases separated the two germline ends. The CDR3 extends over 16 amino acids. This CDR3 reads CASSSRRTGQEVEQYF. CDR3 nucleotide sequence: TGTGCCAGCAGCTCCCGACGGACGGGACAAGAGGTTGAGCAGTACTTC.

The chain links TRBV5-6 to TRBJ2-6; no definite D call. Germline V gives CDR1 SGHDT, CDR2 YYEEEE. The CDR3 spans 17 residues. V dropped 6 bases and J dropped 0 bases, with 16 bases sitting between them. CDR3 nucleotides: TGTGCCAGCACCCATTGGGCCGAGAGCTCTGGGGCCAACGTCCTGACTTTC. Translated: CASTHWAESSGANVLTF.